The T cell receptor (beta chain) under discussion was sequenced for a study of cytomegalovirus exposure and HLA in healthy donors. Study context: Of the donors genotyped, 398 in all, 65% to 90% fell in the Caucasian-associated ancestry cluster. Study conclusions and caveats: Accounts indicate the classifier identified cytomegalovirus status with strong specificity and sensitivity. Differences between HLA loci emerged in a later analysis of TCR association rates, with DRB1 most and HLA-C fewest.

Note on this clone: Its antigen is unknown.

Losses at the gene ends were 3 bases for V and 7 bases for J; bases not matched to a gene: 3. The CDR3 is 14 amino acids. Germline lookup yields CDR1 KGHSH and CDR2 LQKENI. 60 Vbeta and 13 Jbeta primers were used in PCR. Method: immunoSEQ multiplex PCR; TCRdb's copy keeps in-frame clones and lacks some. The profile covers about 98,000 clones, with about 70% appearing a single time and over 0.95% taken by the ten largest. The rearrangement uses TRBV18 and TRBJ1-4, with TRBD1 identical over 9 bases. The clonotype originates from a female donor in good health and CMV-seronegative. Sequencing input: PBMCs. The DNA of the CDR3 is TGTGCCAGCTCACCGGGACAGGGTCCTGAAAAACTGTTTTTT. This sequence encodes CASSPGQGPEKLFF.